This T cell receptor (beta chain) originates from a study of beta chain features in type 1 diabetes. On the study more broadly: The patients were much like the healthy donors in age, gender and cell yields. All samples yielded 107,917,701 examined sorted cells.

Overall study findings and caveats: For Type 1 diabetes patients, all four CD4+ subsets carried TCRB CDR3s that were moderately but significantly shorter.

Germline CDR1 is MNHNY and CDR2 is SVGAGI (reference sequence). The CDR3 consists of 14 residues. The J segment lost 2 bases and the V segment lost 4 bases, leaving 5 bases of the junction unmatched. Regarding this clone: Its antigen is unknown.

Expressed TCRB transcripts were sequenced after all isolated RNA was converted to cDNA. The assay was immunoSEQ multiplex PCR, and TCRdb's table has in-frame clones only and misses some. The sample consists of 50,000 to 70,000 clones, roughly 52% of them appearing once. This chain joins TRBV6-6 and TRBJ2-7; 7 bases line up with TRBD1. The TCR sequence derives from a woman aged 40 to 50 with type 1 diabetes. The sample was Tregs from blood. The CDR3 spells CASSFYRGTYEQYF. The CDR3 DNA follows: TGTGCCAGCAGTTTCTACAGGGGTACCTACGAGCAGTACTTC.